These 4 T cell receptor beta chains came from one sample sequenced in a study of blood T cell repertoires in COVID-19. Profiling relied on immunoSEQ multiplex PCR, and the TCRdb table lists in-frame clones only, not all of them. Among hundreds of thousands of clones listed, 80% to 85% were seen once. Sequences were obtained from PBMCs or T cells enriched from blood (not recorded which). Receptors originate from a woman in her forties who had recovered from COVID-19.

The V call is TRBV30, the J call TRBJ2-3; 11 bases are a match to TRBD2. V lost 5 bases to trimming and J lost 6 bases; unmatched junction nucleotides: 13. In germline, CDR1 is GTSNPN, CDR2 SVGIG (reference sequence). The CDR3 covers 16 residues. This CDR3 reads CAWGLGTSGQWDTQYF. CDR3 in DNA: TGTGCCTGGGGGCTCGGGACTAGCGGCCAGTGGGATACGCAGTATTTT.

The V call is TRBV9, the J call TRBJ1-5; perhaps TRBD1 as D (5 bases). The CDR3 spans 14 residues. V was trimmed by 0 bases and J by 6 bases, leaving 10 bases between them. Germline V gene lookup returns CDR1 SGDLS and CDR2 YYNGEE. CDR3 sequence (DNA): TGTGCCAGCAGCGTAGGGGGGGGAGTTCAGCCCCAGCATTTT. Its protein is CASSVGGGVQPQHF. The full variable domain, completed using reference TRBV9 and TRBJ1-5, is DSGVTQTPKHLITATGQRVTLRCSPRSGDLSVYWYQQSLDQGLQFLIQYYNGEERAKGNILERFSAQQFPDLHSELNLSSLELGDSALYFCASSVGGGVQPQHFGDGTRLSIL.

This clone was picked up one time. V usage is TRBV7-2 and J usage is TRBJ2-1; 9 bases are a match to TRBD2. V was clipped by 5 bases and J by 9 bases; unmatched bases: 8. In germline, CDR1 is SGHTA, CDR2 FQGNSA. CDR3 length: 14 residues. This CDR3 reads CASSPILSGSEQFF. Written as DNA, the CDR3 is TGTGCCAGCAGCCCAATCCTTAGCGGGAGTGAGCAGTTCTTC.

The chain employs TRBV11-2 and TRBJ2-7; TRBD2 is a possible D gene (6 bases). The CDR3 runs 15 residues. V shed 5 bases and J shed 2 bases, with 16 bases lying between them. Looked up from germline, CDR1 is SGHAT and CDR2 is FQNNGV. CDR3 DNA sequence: TGTGCCAGCAGCCCCGGAGGCAGGGAGGCCTACGAGCAGTACTTC. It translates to CASSPGGREAYEQYF.